These T cell receptor beta chains were read from a single sample in a study of T cells after yellow fever vaccination. TCRdb re-called the 5' RACE reads through MiXCR, storing one row per CDR3 protein. Here the sample spans roughly 120,000 distinct CDR3 sequences, more than 6% being singletons. The sample consisted of CD4+ T cells sorted from PBMCs, taken 10 days after the first yellow fever vaccination. These receptors came from a man aged 18 to 30 who received the YFV17D yellow fever vaccine. CDR3s include the opening cysteine and the closing phenylalanine or tryptophan.

v_call cdr3_aa
TRBV5-1 CASSEKVLTNEQYF
TRBV12-5 CASASSRFYEQYF
TRBV7-2 CASSSFGSGGTGNTIYF
TRBV20-1 CSANLRTGQETQYF
TRBV11-1 CASSFARGLAGGRGTGELFF
TRBV11-3 CASSLGTDRYEQYF
TRBV21-1 CASSKNWTSLAKNIQYF
TRBV2 CASSFSDSNQPQHF
TRBV11-2 CASSEPGRLAGANTGELFF
TRBV20-1 CSANPASGGDNEQFF
TRBV19 CASNRDLSRKTYGYTF